These 24 T cell receptor beta chains were sequenced from one sample in a study of cytomegalovirus exposure and HLA in healthy donors. Primers: 60 Vbeta forward and 13 Jbeta reverse. Generated by immunoSEQ multiplex PCR, the TCRdb table keeps only in-frame clones and is missing some. The top ten hold 2.5% to 3.5% of the sample, which has around 89,000 clones, around 75% seen once. The sequenced material came from PBMCs. The source is a man aged 35 to 55 in good health and CMV-seronegative.

The genes are TRBV10-3 and TRBJ2-3; D not certain. The V and J ends lost 0 bases and 5 bases respectively, with 12 bases between them. CDR3 length equals 15 residues. Germline values: CDR1 ENHRY, CDR2 SYGVKD. The CDR3 coding sequence is TGTGCCATCAGTGAGTCGAGCCATGGTGAAGATACGCAGTATTTT. This translates into CAISESSHGEDTQYF.

CDR3 in amino acids: CASSLWGEGMNTEAFF. The CDR3 coding sequence is TGTGCCAGCAGTTTATGGGGCGAGGGTATGAACACTGAAGCTTTCTTT. V and J are TRBV28 and TRBJ1-1; D gene ambiguous. The CDR3 consists of 16 residues. The germline CDR1 and CDR2 sequences are MDHEN and SYDVKM. Trimming took 0 bases from V and 0 from J, leaving 11 bases between them.

The V and J genes are TRBV4-1 and TRBJ1-5; D remains unclear. Per germline, CDR1 MGHRA and CDR2 YSYEKL. There are 15 residues in the CDR3. With 0 bases removed from V and 3 bases from J, the gap between germline ends came to 9 bases. CDR3: CASSQDPEDNQPQHF. CDR3 nucleotides: TGCGCCAGCAGCCAAGACCCCGAGGACAATCAGCCCCAGCATTTT.

The rearrangement uses TRBV5-1 and TRBJ2-1; 12 bases map to TRBD2. Trimming took 0 bases from V and 8 from J; bases not matched to a gene: 6. From germline, CDR1 is SGHRS and CDR2 YFSETQ. This CDR3 comprises 16 residues. In DNA form, the CDR3 reads TGCGCCAGCAGCTTGGTCCTAGCGGGGGGGTTTGATGAGCAGTTCTTC. Translating it yields CASSLVLAGGFDEQFF.

This clone occurred a few times. The V gene is TRBV18, the J gene TRBJ1-3, with a weak D call TRBD1 (6 bases). The CDR3 sequence is 16 residues long. Trimming shortened V by 2 bases and J by 4 bases, and 15 bases separated the two germline ends. Germline V gives CDR1 KGHSH, CDR2 LQKENI. CDR3 region: CASSPGRGATGNTIYF. CDR3 DNA sequence: TGTGCCAGCTCACCAGGCCGGGGGGCTACCGGAAACACCATATATTTT.

V is TRBV11-2 and J is TRBJ1-3, with 8 bases aligning to TRBD1. Germline assignment: CDR1 SGHAT and CDR2 FQNNGV. The CDR3 consists of 15 residues. V shed 6 bases, J shed 1 base, and the junction held 5 bases outside the gene matches. The CDR3 loop reads CASRQTGASGNTIYF. CDR3 in DNA: TGTGCCAGCAGACAGACAGGGGCTTCTGGAAACACCATATATTTT. The entire variable domain, with the rest obtained from reference TRBV11-2 and TRBJ1-3, is as follows: EAGVAQSPRYKIIEKRQSVAFWCNPISGHATLYWYQQILGQGPKLLIQFQNNGVVDDSQLPKDRFSAERLKGVDSTLKIQPAKLEDSAVYLCASRQTGASGNTIYFGEGSWLTVV.

The chain is built from TRBV6-1 and TRBJ1-2; D perhaps matches TRBD1 (5 bases). The V end was cut by 4 bases, the J end by 2 bases, with 8 bases between. The CDR3 sequence is 13 residues long. Germline CDR1 and CDR2: MNHNS and SASEGT. This CDR3 is CASSVKGNYGYTF. In DNA, the CDR3 is TGTGCCAGCAGTGTAAAGGGGAACTATGGCTACACCTTC.

The genes are TRBV2 and TRBJ2-7; weak D call: TRBD1 (5 bases). The CDR3 covers 12 residues. The germline CDR1 and CDR2 sequences are SNHLY and FYNNEI. Trimming removed 11 bases at V and 0 bases at J, with 11 bases between. The CDR3 sequence: CAVQGPSYEQYF. CDR3 in DNA: TGTGCCGTTCAGGGTCCCTCCTACGAGCAGTACTTC.

This chain connects TRBV11-1 to TRBJ2-1, with TRBD2 identical over 8 bases. Losses at the gene ends were 3 bases for V and 10 bases for J; bases not matched to a gene: 11. From germline, CDR1 is SGHAT and CDR2 FQDESV (reference sequence). The CDR3 runs to 15 residues. CDR3 region: CASSFGSGGPLEQFF. As DNA, the CDR3 is TGTGCCAGCAGCTTCGGGAGCGGGGGCCCTCTCGAGCAGTTCTTC.

This chain connects TRBV7-9 to TRBJ1-6; TRBD1 agrees at 7 bases. The CDR3 has 15 residues. Germline V gene sequence: CDR1 SEHNR, CDR2 FQNEAQ (reference sequence). Trimming removed 5 bases from V and 7 bases from J; junction bases left unmatched: 8. The DNA of the CDR3 is TGTGCCAGCAGCCCGGCGGACAGGCCAAATTCACCCCTCCACTTT. This gives the protein CASSPADRPNSPLHF.

The V gene is TRBV2, the J gene TRBJ2-1; D is perhaps TRBD1 (6 bases). The V end lost 3 bases, the J end lost 5 bases, and 17 bases lay between the germline ends. The CDR3 covers 16 residues. CDR1 and CDR2 (germline): SNHLY, FYNNEI. CDR3 in amino acids: CASSDLQGSGHNEQFF. The CDR3 DNA sequence: TGTGCCAGCAGTGATCTACAGGGTTCCGGTCACAATGAGCAGTTCTTC.

This chain uses TRBV7-3 with TRBJ2-1; D possibly corresponds to TRBD1 (6 bases). V lost 6 bases and J lost 2, with 14 bases in between. Germline assignment: CDR1 SGHTA and CDR2 FQGTGA. The CDR3 has 15 amino acids. The CDR3 DNA is TGTGCCAGCAGGTCCACAGGGAGCGCCTACAATGAGCAGTTCTTC. It codes for CASRSTGSAYNEQFF.

V is TRBV27 and J is TRBJ1-2; 9 nucleotides align to TRBD1. CDR1 is MNHEY, CDR2 SMNVEV, per germline (reference sequence). V dropped 1 base and J dropped 4; count of bases not matched to a gene: 7. This CDR3 has 16 amino acids. CDR3: CASSLLGTGQGYGYTF. In DNA, the CDR3 is TGTGCCAGCAGTTTATTGGGGACAGGGCAAGGCTATGGCTACACCTTC.

The V gene is TRBV5-4, the J gene TRBJ1-1; TRBD1 aligns across 7 bases. The germline V gene encodes CDR1 SGHNT and CDR2 YYREEE (reference sequence). The CDR3 runs 15 residues. V lost 3 bases to trimming and J lost 0 bases; unmatched junction nucleotides: 5. The CDR3 sequence is CASSWDRDMNTEAFF. The CDR3 DNA is TGTGCCAGCAGCTGGGACAGAGACATGAACACTGAAGCTTTCTTT.

This chain links TRBV6-5 with TRBJ2-2; 10 bases agree with TRBD1. Germline V gene sequence: CDR1 MNHEY, CDR2 SVGAGI. There are 15 residues in the CDR3. With 0 bases clipped from V and 7 bases from J, the junction kept 2 bases outside the gene matches. CDR3 in DNA: TGTGCCAGCAGTTACTCGGGACAGGGGCTCGGGGAGCTGTTTTTT. It encodes CASSYSGQGLGELFF.

This chain uses TRBV28 with TRBJ2-1; 8 bases line up with TRBD2. V trimming: 3 bases; J trimming: 0 bases; junction bases outside the gene matches: 1. In germline, CDR1 is MDHEN, CDR2 SYDVKM. The CDR3 runs 15 residues. Here the CDR3 DNA reads TGTGCCAGCAGTTTTAGCGGGGACTCCTACAATGAGCAGTTCTTC. Encoded protein: CASSFSGDSYNEQFF.

The chain recombines TRBV10-3 with TRBJ2-5, with D tentatively TRBD2 (6 bases). The CDR3 sequence is 13 residues long. CDR1 is ENHRY and CDR2 is SYGVKD in the germline V gene. Trimming shortened V by 5 bases and J by 5 bases, and 12 bases separated the two germline ends. Here the CDR3 DNA reads TGTGCCATCAGTCCCGGGGGTAGGGAGACCCAGTACTTC. Translation gives CAISPGGRETQYF.

For the CDR3, the DNA is TGTGCCAGTAGCCGGAAAAGGGGCACTAATGAAAAACTGTTTTTT. Translated: CASSRKRGTNEKLFF. This rearrangement joins TRBV19 to TRBJ1-4, with D tentatively TRBD1 (5 bases). The CDR3 is made up of 15 amino acids. The germline V gene encodes CDR1 LNHDA and CDR2 SQIVND (reference sequence). The ends were cut back, 6 bases at V and 2 bases at J, with 13 bases in the middle.

This clone was found a few times. The chain uses TRBV4-3 and TRBJ1-1; 9 nucleotides align to TRBD1. Germline V lookup: CDR1 LGHNA, CDR2 YSLEER. Germline trimming cut 5 bases from V and 1 base from J; bases unmatched to any gene: 5. The CDR3 sequence is 15 residues long. CDR3 DNA: TGCGCCAGCAGCAACCGGGACAGGGAGAACACTGAAGCTTTCTTT. Translating it yields CASSNRDRENTEAFF.

The CDR3 DNA is TGTGCCTGGAGTGTAGCAGCGGGGGGCGGCACAGATACGCAGTATTTT. It yields the protein CAWSVAAGGGTDTQYF. The V and J genes are TRBV30 and TRBJ2-3; 9 nucleotides align to TRBD2. The CDR3 has 16 residues. J was trimmed by 1 base and V by 0 bases; bases with no gene match: 5. Looked up from germline, CDR1 is GTSNPN and CDR2 is SVGIG (reference sequence). Looking up the rest from reference TRBV30 and TRBJ2-3 gives the full variable domain: SQTIHQWPATLVQPVGSPLSLECTVEGTSNPNLYWYRQAAGRGLQLLFYSVGIGQISSEVPQNLSASRPQDRQFILSSKKLLLSDSGFYLCAWSVAAGGGTDTQYFGPGTRLTVL.

The chain uses TRBV11-1 and TRBJ2-7, with 11 positions matching TRBD1. The CDR3 totals 16 residues. Germline V gene lookup returns CDR1 SGHAT and CDR2 FQDESV (reference sequence). The ends lost 0 bases at V and 1 base at J; junction bases unmatched: 2. In nucleotides, the CDR3 is TGTGCCAGCAGCTTAGCCGGGACAGGGGGGTCCTACGAGCAGTACTTC. Encoded protein: CASSLAGTGGSYEQYF.

The rearrangement joins TRBV5-4 to TRBJ2-5; 12 bases align to TRBD2. The V segment lost 1 base and the J segment 5 bases; nucleotides outside the gene matches: 6. Germline lookup yields CDR1 SGHNT and CDR2 YYREEE (reference sequence). This CDR3 is built from 16 residues. In DNA form, the CDR3 reads TGTGCCAGCAGCTTGAGACTAGCGGGGGCCGGGGAGACCCAGTACTTC. It specifies CASSLRLAGAGETQYF.

This clone appeared a single time. The CDR3 region has the DNA TGCGCCAGCAGCTTGGCTGGGACACTTTCCTACGAGCAGTACTTC. Its protein is CASSLAGTLSYEQYF. The chain recombines TRBV5-1 with TRBJ2-7, with D maybe TRBD1 (6 bases). Looked up from germline, CDR1 is SGHRS and CDR2 is YFSETQ. The CDR3 length is 15 residues. Trimming left V 0 bases short and J 1 base short, with 11 bases between.

The V gene is TRBV27, the J gene TRBJ2-5, with TRBD1 identical over 10 bases. The better agreement between TRBJ2-7 and the DNA end casts doubt on the J call. The CDR3 is 14 residues long. Germline-derived CDR1 and CDR2 are MNHEY and SMNVEV (reference sequence). The CDR3 sequence is CASRDRGAAYEQYF. CDR3 nucleotide sequence: TGTGCCAGCAGGGACAGGGGGGCTGCCTACGAGCAGTACTTC.